The rows below give T cell receptor beta chains drawn from one sample of a study of CD8+ T cells in alopecia areata. The assay was immunoSEQ multiplex PCR, and TCRdb's table has in-frame clones only and misses some. There are 150,000 to 200,000 clones in the sample; around 60% occur only once, and approximately 1.2% lies in the top ten. The specimen comprised CD4+ T cells sorted from blood, sampled around week 50, from a patient treated with tofacitinib. Every receptor here comes from a human donor with alopecia areata. The CDR3 runs from the conserved cysteine through the conserved F or W. Each record gives: D gene, V gene, clone size, J gene, CDR3 length, CDR3 DNA, CDR3 protein. D genes are given only for firm matches. The size entry is marked missing in some rows and otherwise reads once, few, many or a size class.

D gene: .
V gene: TRBV29-1
clone size: .
J gene: TRBJ1-2
CDR3 length: 12
CDR3 DNA: TGCAGCGTTGACGACACCTCCTATGGCTACACCTTC
CDR3 protein: CSVDDTSYGYTF

D gene: .
V gene: TRBV15
clone size: .
J gene: TRBJ1-1
CDR3 length: 14
CDR3 DNA: TGTGCCACCAGCAGATTCGGGGTCAACACTGAAGCTTTCTTT
CDR3 protein: CATSRFGVNTEAFF

D gene: .
V gene: TRBV14
clone size: few
J gene: TRBJ2-7
CDR3 length: 13
CDR3 DNA: TGTGCCAGCAGCCAATTGGAGGGATCGGAGCAGTACTTC
CDR3 protein: CASSQLEGSEQYF

D gene: .
V gene: TRBV2
clone size: .
J gene: TRBJ1-2
CDR3 length: 14
CDR3 DNA: TGTGCCAGCAGTGAAGCTCGGGATCTAGGGACGTCCGACTTC
CDR3 protein: CASSEARDLGTSDF

D gene: .
V gene: TRBV5-1
clone size: few
J gene: TRBJ2-5
CDR3 length: 14
CDR3 DNA: TGCGCCAGCAGCTTGGAGGTCCACCAAGAGACCCAGTACTTC
CDR3 protein: CASSLEVHQETQYF

D gene: .
V gene: TRBV27
clone size: .
J gene: TRBJ2-7
CDR3 length: 15
CDR3 DNA: TGTGCCAGCAGTTTTACGCTGACAGCGCTCCACGAGCAGTACTTC
CDR3 protein: CASSFTLTALHEQYF

D gene: TRBD1
V gene: TRBV4-3
clone size: .
J gene: TRBJ1-6
CDR3 length: 18
CDR3 DNA: TGCGCCAGCAGCCACCCCGGCGGGCCGGGACAGGGAATTTCACCCCTCCACTTT
CDR3 protein: CASSHPGGPGQGISPLHF

D gene: .
V gene: TRBV9
clone size: .
J gene: TRBJ2-1
CDR3 length: 14
CDR3 DNA: TGTGCCAGCAGCGCCGTCCCGGGGGCCAATGAGCAGTTCTTC
CDR3 protein: CASSAVPGANEQFF

D gene: .
V gene: TRBV5-1
clone size: .
J gene: TRBJ1-1
CDR3 length: 14
CDR3 DNA: TGCGCCAGCAACCCCGGTGGGGACGGCACTGAAGCTTTCTTT
CDR3 protein: CASNPGGDGTEAFF

D gene: .
V gene: TRBV23-1
clone size: .
J gene: TRBJ1-1
CDR3 length: 10
CDR3 DNA: TGCGCCAGCAGTCAGCCGCCAGCTTTCTTT
CDR3 protein: CASSQPPAFF

D gene: TRBD2
V gene: TRBV7-9
clone size: few
J gene: TRBJ2-1
CDR3 length: 15
CDR3 DNA: TGTGCCAGCAGCTGGGGACTAGCGGTAAACAATGAGCAGTTCTTC
CDR3 protein: CASSWGLAVNNEQFF

D gene: TRBD1
V gene: TRBV4-3
clone size: .
J gene: TRBJ2-7
CDR3 length: 14
CDR3 DNA: TGCGCCAGCAGCCCAGACAGGGGGTCCTACGAGCAGTACTTC
CDR3 protein: CASSPDRGSYEQYF

D gene: TRBD1
V gene: TRBV10-3
clone size: .
J gene: TRBJ2-6
CDR3 length: 20
CDR3 DNA: TGTGCCATCAGTGAGTCTTGGACAGGGGGATTAAGCTCTGGGGCCAACGTCCTGACTTTC
CDR3 protein: CAISESWTGGLSSGANVLTF

D gene: TRBD1
V gene: TRBV7-2
clone size: few
J gene: TRBJ1-4
CDR3 length: 14
CDR3 DNA: TGTGCCAGCAGCTACAGGGGAGACGGTGAAAAACTGTTTTTT
CDR3 protein: CASSYRGDGEKLFF

D gene: .
V gene: TRBV2
clone size: few
J gene: TRBJ1-2
CDR3 length: 12
CDR3 DNA: TGTGCCAGCAGTGAATTACGGGTTGGCTACACCTTC
CDR3 protein: CASSELRVGYTF

D gene: .
V gene: TRBV11-3
clone size: .
J gene: TRBJ2-7
CDR3 length: 16
CDR3 DNA: TGTGCCAGCAGCCGCGAGGGGGGAGGCCCGACCTACGAGCAGTACTTC
CDR3 protein: CASSREGGGPTYEQYF

D gene: .
V gene: TRBV29-1
clone size: .
J gene: TRBJ2-1
CDR3 length: 12
CDR3 DNA: TGCAGCGTTGATAAGTCCAAGTCCCCCCAGGTCTTC
CDR3 protein: CSVDKSKSPQVF

D gene: TRBD1
V gene: TRBV6-6
clone size: few
J gene: TRBJ1-2
CDR3 length: 13
CDR3 DNA: TGTGCCAGTGGACAGGGTATTAACTATGGCTACACCTTC
CDR3 protein: CASGQGINYGYTF

D gene: .
V gene: TRBV2
clone size: .
J gene: TRBJ1-1
CDR3 length: 14
CDR3 DNA: TGTGCCAGCAGTGTTTTGACAGTTAACACTGAAGCTTTCTTT
CDR3 protein: CASSVLTVNTEAFF

D gene: .
V gene: TRBV27
clone size: few
J gene: TRBJ1-2
CDR3 length: 14
CDR3 DNA: TGTGCCAGCAGTTTTGGGCCACAGGGTGGTGGCTACACCTTC
CDR3 protein: CASSFGPQGGGYTF

D gene: TRBD1
V gene: TRBV6-5
clone size: .
J gene: TRBJ1-2
CDR3 length: 13
CDR3 DNA: TGTGCCAGCACAGGGGGCTCCCTAAGGGGCTACACCTTC
CDR3 protein: CASTGGSLRGYTF

D gene: TRBD2
V gene: TRBV5-1
clone size: few
J gene: TRBJ2-5
CDR3 length: 15
CDR3 DNA: TGCGCCAGCAGCGGCGGGAGGGATACCCAAGAGACCCAGTACTTC
CDR3 protein: CASSGGRDTQETQYF

D gene: .
V gene: TRBV7-2
clone size: .
J gene: TRBJ1-2
CDR3 length: 12
CDR3 DNA: TGTGCCAGCAGCTTGGGCGGCTATGGCTACACCTTC
CDR3 protein: CASSLGGYGYTF

D gene: TRBD2
V gene: TRBV6-5
clone size: .
J gene: TRBJ2-7
CDR3 length: 15
CDR3 DNA: TGTGCCAGCCGACTAGCGCCTCTCTCCTTCTACGAGCAGTACTTC
CDR3 protein: CASRLAPLSFYEQYF

D gene: .
V gene: TRBV7-2
clone size: few
J gene: TRBJ2-2
CDR3 length: 14
CDR3 DNA: TGTGCCAGCAGCTTAATAGGGGGAGGCGGGGAGCTGTTTTTT
CDR3 protein: CASSLIGGGGELFF

D gene: .
V gene: TRBV29-1
clone size: .
J gene: TRBJ1-5
CDR3 length: 13
CDR3 DNA: TGCAGCGTGCAGGGTGATAGCAATCAGCCCCAGCATTTT
CDR3 protein: CSVQGDSNQPQHF